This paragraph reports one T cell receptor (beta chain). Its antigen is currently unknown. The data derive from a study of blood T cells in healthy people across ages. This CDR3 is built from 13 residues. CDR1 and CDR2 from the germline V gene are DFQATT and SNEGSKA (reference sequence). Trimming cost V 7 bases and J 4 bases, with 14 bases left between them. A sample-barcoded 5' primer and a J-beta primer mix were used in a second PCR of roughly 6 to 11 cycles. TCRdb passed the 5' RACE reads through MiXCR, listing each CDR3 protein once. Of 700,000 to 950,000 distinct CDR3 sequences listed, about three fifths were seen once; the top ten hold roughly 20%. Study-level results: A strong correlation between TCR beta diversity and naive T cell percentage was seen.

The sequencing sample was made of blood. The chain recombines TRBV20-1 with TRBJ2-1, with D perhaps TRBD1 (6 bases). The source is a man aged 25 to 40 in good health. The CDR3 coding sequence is TGCAGTGTATCTAGGACAGAGTACAATGAGCAGTTCTTC. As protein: CSVSRTEYNEQFF.